The 21 T cell receptor beta chains reported below all come from one sample, sequenced in a study of shared clonotypes between healthy human individuals. TCRdb keeps only in-frame clones here, not all; method: immunoSEQ multiplex PCR. The sample includes over a million clones, about four fifths of them seen just once. The sample consisted of memory CD4+ T cells from PBMCs. Subset reported: CD45RA-negative fraction. The receptor set was obtained from a young man in good health. Some clones in this sample may be carry-over from other donors' samples.

The chain employs TRBV11-1 and TRBJ2-7; 8 bases match TRBD1. The CDR3 contains 17 residues. Germline V gene sequence: CDR1 SGHAT, CDR2 FQDESV (reference sequence). Germline trimming cut 3 bases from V and 1 base from J; bases unmatched to any gene: 11. CDR3 DNA sequence: TGTGCCAGCAGCTTCCCAAAGACCGGGACAGGTTCCTACGAGCAGTACTTC. It encodes CASSFPKTGTGSYEQYF.

The chain couples TRBV15 to TRBJ1-1; D is possibly TRBD1 (5 bases). Germline V lookup: CDR1 LNHNV, CDR2 YYDKDF (reference sequence). The CDR3 sequence is 14 residues long. Trimming cost V 1 base and J 6 bases, with 12 bases left between them. The CDR3, as DNA: TGTGCCACCAGCAGAGCGGGGGGGAGGGCTGAAGCTTTCTTT. It specifies CATSRAGGRAEAFF.

The CDR3 reads CASEGQENTEAFF. The CDR3 nucleotides are TGTGCCAGCGAGGGACAGGAGAACACTGAAGCTTTCTTT. The chain combines TRBV6-5 with TRBJ1-1, with 8 bases that match TRBD1. Germline assignment: CDR1 MNHEY and CDR2 SVGAGI. The CDR3 consists of 13 residues. V shed 8 bases and J 1 base; nucleotides not matched to a gene: 3.

The chain carries TRBV7-9 and TRBJ2-1; D perhaps matches TRBD2 (6 bases). The CDR3 extends over 16 amino acids. Germline-derived CDR1 and CDR2 are SEHNR and FQNEAQ (reference sequence). V lost 1 base and J 5 bases, leaving 15 bases between the germline ends. CDR3 sequence (DNA): TGTGCCAGCAGCTTAGGGATAGCGGATTTGCACAATGAGCAGTTCTTC. Protein product: CASSLGIADLHNEQFF.

The chain links TRBV2 to TRBJ2-3; D uncertain. Germline values: CDR1 SNHLY, CDR2 FYNNEI. The CDR3 covers 12 residues. V was pared by 6 bases and J by 5 bases, with 9 bases between. CDR3 DNA sequence: TGTGCCAGCAGCACGACCCAAGATACGCAGTATTTT. Translation gives CASSTTQDTQYF.

This clone was seen only a few times. The rearrangement joins TRBV9 to TRBJ1-2; 11 bases align to TRBD1. This CDR3 is built from 14 residues. The V gene end was trimmed by 4 bases and the J gene end by 5 bases; junction bases not matched to a gene: 4. Germline CDR1 reads SGDLS; CDR2 reads YYNGEE. In DNA, the CDR3 is TGTGCCAGCAGCTGGGGGACAGGGGGATATGGCTACACCTTC. Translation: CASSWGTGGYGYTF.

The V gene is TRBV6-1, the J gene TRBJ2-1; D unclear. V lost 5 bases and J lost 9, with 14 bases in between. Germline assignment: CDR1 MNHNS and CDR2 SASEGT. The CDR3 has 13 residues. CDR3 in amino acids: CASSPQTSGEQFF. DNA for the CDR3: TGTGCCAGCAGTCCCCAAACTTCCGGTGAGCAGTTCTTC.

A few counts support this clone. The rearrangement uses TRBV18 and TRBJ2-2; D unresolved. Germline loops: CDR1 KGHSH, CDR2 LQKENI. With 5 bases removed from V and 6 bases from J, the gap between germline ends came to 10 bases. CDR3 size: 13 residues. CDR3 nucleotide sequence: TGTGCCAGCTCATTCAGTTTGGCCGGGGAGCTGTTTTTT. The encoded protein is CASSFSLAGELFF.

This clone occurred once. The CDR3 DNA reads TGTGCCAGCAGCCAAAGCGGGACAGGGACGTACGAGCAGTACTTC. This codes for CASSQSGTGTYEQYF. V is TRBV5-4 and J is TRBJ2-7, with 9 bases identical to TRBD1. The CDR3 runs 15 residues. J lost 4 bases, V lost 4 bases, and 9 bases had no gene match. Germline lookup yields CDR1 SGHNT and CDR2 YYREEE (reference sequence).

The chain recombines TRBV30 with TRBJ2-7; D is uncertain. This CDR3 has 13 amino acids. Germline V gene data show CDR1 as GTSNPN and CDR2 as SVGIG (reference sequence). The V and J ends lost 5 bases and 0 bases respectively, with 11 bases between them. The CDR3 sequence: CAWSTPSSYEQYF. CDR3 DNA sequence: TGTGCCTGGTCTACACCGTCCTCCTACGAGCAGTACTTC.

The chain links TRBV5-6 to TRBJ2-1; 7 bases line up with TRBD2. CDR1 SGHDT and CDR2 YYEEEE come from the germline V gene. The CDR3 runs to 14 residues. Losses at the gene ends were 0 bases for V and 5 bases for J; bases not matched to a gene: 2. CDR3 in DNA: TGTGCCAGCAGCTTGGCGGGGACTAACAATGAGCAGTTCTTC. It encodes CASSLAGTNNEQFF.

V gene TRBV27 combines with J gene TRBJ2-7; 9 bases line up with TRBD2. With 4 bases clipped from V and 3 bases from J, the junction kept 7 bases outside the gene matches. This CDR3 has 15 amino acids. From germline, CDR1 is MNHEY and CDR2 SMNVEV (reference sequence). DNA for the CDR3: TGTGCCAGCAGTTGGTGGCTAGCGGGACGCTACGAGCAGTACTTC. Its protein is CASSWWLAGRYEQYF.

The chain joins TRBV7-2 to TRBJ2-5; no definite D call. TRBJ2-7 matches the DNA end more closely, so the J call is doubtful. This CDR3 contains 14 residues. Germline lookup yields CDR1 SGHTA and CDR2 FQGNSA. The CDR3 reads CASSLVGPVSEQYF. CDR3 sequence (DNA): TGTGCCAGCAGCTTAGTCGGGCCCGTGAGCGAGCAGTACTTC.

The gene calls are TRBV30 and TRBJ2-7, with D perhaps TRBD1 (6 bases). The CDR3 runs to 14 residues. Germline CDR1 is GTSNPN and CDR2 is SVGIG (reference sequence). The V end lost 2 bases, the J end lost 5 bases, and 16 bases lay between the germline ends. CDR3 residues: CAWSWPGTPDEQYF. The CDR3 bases are TGTGCCTGGAGTTGGCCAGGGACACCCGACGAGCAGTACTTC.

CDR3 nucleotides: TGTGCCAGCAGCCAAACGAATCAGGGTAGGAGCGAGCAGTACTTC. Residues: CASSQTNQGRSEQYF. The rearrangement links TRBV4-2 to TRBJ2-7; TRBD1 might be the D (5 bases). CDR1 and CDR2 (germline): LGHNA, YNFKEQ. CDR3 length equals 15 residues. V lost 2 bases, J lost 6 bases, and 17 bases lay in between.

The chain has TRBV28 and TRBJ1-5, with D perhaps matching TRBD1 (5 bases). The CDR3 loop spans 20 amino acids. Germline CDR1 MDHEN, CDR2 SYDVKM. Trimming left V 5 bases short and J 2 bases short, with 28 bases between. CDR3 nucleotides: TGTGCCAGCAGTACCCTCAACTCCGAGACCGGGGCAAGGGGCAATCAGCCCCAGCATTTT. Translated: CASSTLNSETGARGNQPQHF.

This chain joins TRBV11-2 and TRBJ2-1, with 9 nucleotides matching TRBD2. The germline gives CDR1 SGHAT, CDR2 FQNNGV. V gave up 5 bases and J gave up 2 bases; unmatched junction bases: 7. The CDR3 contains 16 residues. Written as DNA, the CDR3 is TGTGCCAGCAGCGGCGGTAGCGGGAGTCCCTACAATGAGCAGTTCTTC. Translating it yields CASSGGSGSPYNEQFF.

This sequence joins TRBV7-2 and TRBJ2-1; no clear D gene. Germline V CDR1 and CDR2: SGHTA, FQGNSA. Trimming shortened V by 2 bases and J by 9 bases, and 11 bases separated the two germline ends. The CDR3 covers 13 residues. The CDR3 nucleotides are TGTGCCAGCAGCTTATTTGTCTTGGGTGAGCAGTTCTTC. This gives the protein CASSLFVLGEQFF.

The rearrangement joins TRBV5-6 to TRBJ2-3; 9 bases match TRBD1. This CDR3 spans 17 amino acids. The V gene's germline CDR1 is SGHDT and CDR2 YYEEEE. Unmatched junction bases numbered 11, after V lost 3 bases and J lost 3 bases. Written as DNA, the CDR3 is TGTGCCAGCAGCTCGGACCGGGACAGGGTGCAAACAGATACGCAGTATTTT. Its translation is CASSSDRDRVQTDTQYF. Full variable domain (missing parts from reference TRBV5-6 and TRBJ2-3): DAGVTQSPTHLIKTRGQQVTLRCSPKSGHDTVSWYQQALGQGPQFIFQYYEEEERQRGNFPDRFSGHQFPNYSSELNVNALLLGDSALYLCASSSDRDRVQTDTQYFGPGTRLTVL.

The chain carries TRBV7-3 and TRBJ2-6; no reliable D call. There are 16 residues in the CDR3. Germline values: CDR1 SGHTA, CDR2 FQGTGA. Trimming cost V 5 bases and J 2 bases, with 13 bases left between them. Written as DNA, the CDR3 is TGTGCCAGCAGCCCAAGGATTGGGGCTGGGGCCAACGTCCTGACTTTC. As protein: CASSPRIGAGANVLTF.

The chain employs TRBV5-1 and TRBJ2-3; possible D gene TRBD1, 5 bases. CDR3 size: 15 residues. The germline V and J ends were trimmed by 0 bases and 2 bases, with 10 bases remaining between them. Germline V gene lookup returns CDR1 SGHRS and CDR2 YFSETQ. Here the CDR3 reads CASSLGQPNTDTQYF. The CDR3 DNA sequence: TGCGCCAGCAGCTTGGGACAGCCTAACACAGATACGCAGTATTTT.